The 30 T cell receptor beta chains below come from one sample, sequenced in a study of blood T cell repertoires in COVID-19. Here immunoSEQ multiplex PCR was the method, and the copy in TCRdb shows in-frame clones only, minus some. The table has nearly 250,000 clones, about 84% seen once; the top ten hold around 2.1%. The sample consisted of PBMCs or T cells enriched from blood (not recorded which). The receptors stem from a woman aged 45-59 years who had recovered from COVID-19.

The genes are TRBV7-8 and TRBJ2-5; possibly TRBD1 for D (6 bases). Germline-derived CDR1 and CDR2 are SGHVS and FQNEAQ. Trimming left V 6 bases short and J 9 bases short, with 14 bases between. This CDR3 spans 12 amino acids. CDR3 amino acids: CASSLDRQAQYF. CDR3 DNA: TGTGCCAGCAGTTTGGACAGACAAGCCCAGTACTTC. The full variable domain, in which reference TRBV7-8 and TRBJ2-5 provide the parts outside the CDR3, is GAGVSQSPRYKVAKRGQDVALRCDPISGHVSLFWYQQALGQGPEFLTYFQNEAQLDKSGLPSDRFFAERPEGSVSTLKIQRTQQEDSAVYLCASSLDRQAQYFGPGTRLLVL.

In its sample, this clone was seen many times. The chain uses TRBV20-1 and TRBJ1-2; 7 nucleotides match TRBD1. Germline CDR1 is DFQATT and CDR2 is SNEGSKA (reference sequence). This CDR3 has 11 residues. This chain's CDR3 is CAHLGGWGYTF. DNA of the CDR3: TGCGCCCACCTAGGGGGCTGGGGCTACACCTTC.

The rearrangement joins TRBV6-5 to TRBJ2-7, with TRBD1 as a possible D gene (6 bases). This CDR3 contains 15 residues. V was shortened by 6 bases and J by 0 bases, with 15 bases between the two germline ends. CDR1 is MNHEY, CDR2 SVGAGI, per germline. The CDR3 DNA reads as TGTGCCAGCAGCAGAGGACAGTTTAGCTCCTACGAGCAGTACTTC. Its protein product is CASSRGQFSSYEQYF.

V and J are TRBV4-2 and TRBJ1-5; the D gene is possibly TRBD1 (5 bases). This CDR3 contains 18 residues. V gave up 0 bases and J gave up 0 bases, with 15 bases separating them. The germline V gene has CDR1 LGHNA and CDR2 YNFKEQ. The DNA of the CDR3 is TGTGCCAGCAGCCAAGATAGAGTCAGGGTTTATAGCAATCAGCCCCAGCATTTT. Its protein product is CASSQDRVRVYSNQPQHF.

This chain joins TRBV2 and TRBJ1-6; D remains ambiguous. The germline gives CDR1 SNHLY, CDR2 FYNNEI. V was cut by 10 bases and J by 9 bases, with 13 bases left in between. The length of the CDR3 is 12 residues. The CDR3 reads CATRSRVSPLHF. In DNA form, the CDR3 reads TGTGCCACCCGGAGTCGAGTTTCACCCCTCCACTTT. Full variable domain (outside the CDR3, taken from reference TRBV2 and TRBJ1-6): EPEVTQTPSHQVTQMGQEVILRCVPISNHLYFYWYRQILGQKVEFLVSFYNNEISEKSEIFDDQFSVERPDGSNFTLKIRSTKLEDSAMYFCATRSRVSPLHFGNGTRLTVT.

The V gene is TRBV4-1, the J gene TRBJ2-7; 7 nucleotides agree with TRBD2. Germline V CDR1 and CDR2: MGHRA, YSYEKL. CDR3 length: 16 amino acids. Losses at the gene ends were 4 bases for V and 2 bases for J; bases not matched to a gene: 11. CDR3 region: CASSRGEGGGPYEQYF. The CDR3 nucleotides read TGCGCCAGCAGCCGCGGGGAGGGTGGCGGGCCCTACGAGCAGTACTTC.

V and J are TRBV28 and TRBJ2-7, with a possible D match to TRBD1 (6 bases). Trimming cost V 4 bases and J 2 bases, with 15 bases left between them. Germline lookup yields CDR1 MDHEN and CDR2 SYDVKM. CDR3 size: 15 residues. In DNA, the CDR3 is TGTGCCAGCAGTTCCCTCGGGACACAAGCCTACGAGCAGTACTTC. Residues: CASSSLGTQAYEQYF.

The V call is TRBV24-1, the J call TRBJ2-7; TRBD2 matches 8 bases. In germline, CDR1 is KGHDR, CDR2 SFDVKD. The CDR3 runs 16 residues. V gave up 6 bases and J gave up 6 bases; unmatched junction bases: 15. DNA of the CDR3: TGTGCCACCAGTTCCCGGGGGGGCTCGGGGTCAGGCGAGCAGTACTTC. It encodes CATSSRGGSGSGEQYF.

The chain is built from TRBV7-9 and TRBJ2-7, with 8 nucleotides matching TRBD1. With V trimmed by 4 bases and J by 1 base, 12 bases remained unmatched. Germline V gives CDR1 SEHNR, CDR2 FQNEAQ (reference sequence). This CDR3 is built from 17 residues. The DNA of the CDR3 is TGTGCCAGCAGCTCCGCTACTGGGACAGGTAAATCCTACGAGCAGTACTTC. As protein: CASSSATGTGKSYEQYF.

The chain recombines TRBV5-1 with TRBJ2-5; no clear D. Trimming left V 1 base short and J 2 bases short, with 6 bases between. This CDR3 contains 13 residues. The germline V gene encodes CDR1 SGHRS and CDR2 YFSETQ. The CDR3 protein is CASSLSPQETQYF. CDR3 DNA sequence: TGCGCCAGCAGCTTGTCCCCACAAGAGACCCAGTACTTC.

The CDR3 coding sequence is TGTGCCAGCAGCTTCGGGACAGCGGCTGAAAACACCATATATTTT. Its translation is CASSFGTAAENTIYF. V and J are TRBV7-9 and TRBJ1-3; 7 nucleotides align to TRBD1. The junction had 8 bases not matched to a gene; V was cut back by 3 bases and J by 6 bases. Germline loops: CDR1 SEHNR, CDR2 FQNEAQ (reference sequence). CDR3 size: 15 residues. The full variable domain, its missing parts supplied by reference TRBV7-9 and TRBJ1-3, is DTGVSQNPRHKITKRGQNVTFRCDPISEHNRLYWYRQTLGQGPEFLTYFQNEAQLEKSRLLSDRFSAERPKGSFSTLEIQRTEQGDSAMYLCASSFGTAAENTIYFGEGSWLTVV.

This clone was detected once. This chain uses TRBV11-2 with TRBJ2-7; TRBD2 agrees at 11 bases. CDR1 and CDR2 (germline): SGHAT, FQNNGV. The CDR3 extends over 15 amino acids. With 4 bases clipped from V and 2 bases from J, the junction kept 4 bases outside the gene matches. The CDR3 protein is CASSSGTSGPYEQYF. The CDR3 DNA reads TGTGCCAGCAGCTCAGGGACTAGCGGACCCTACGAGCAGTACTTC.

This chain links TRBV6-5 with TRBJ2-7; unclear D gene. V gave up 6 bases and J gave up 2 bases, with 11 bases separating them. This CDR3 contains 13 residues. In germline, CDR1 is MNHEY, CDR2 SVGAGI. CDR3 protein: CASRIPHTYEQYF. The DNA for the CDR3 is TGTGCCAGCAGAATACCACATACCTACGAGCAGTACTTC.

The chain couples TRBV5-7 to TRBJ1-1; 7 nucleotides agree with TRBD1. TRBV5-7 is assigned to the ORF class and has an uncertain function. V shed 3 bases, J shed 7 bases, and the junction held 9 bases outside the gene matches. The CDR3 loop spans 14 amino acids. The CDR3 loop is CASSCYSTGIEAFF. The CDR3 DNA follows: TGTGCCAGCAGCTGCTACTCGACAGGGATTGAAGCTTTCTTT.

CDR3 coding DNA: TGTGCCAGCAGCCCCCCCGGTGGGGAGCTGTTTTTT. Encoded protein: CASSPPGGELFF. V usage is TRBV28 and J usage is TRBJ2-2, with D uncertain. Germline lookup yields CDR1 MDHEN and CDR2 SYDVKM. This CDR3 contains 12 residues. The V gene lost 6 bases and the J gene lost 8 bases, with 10 bases spanning the gap. The complete variable domain, with remaining parts taken from reference TRBV28 and TRBJ2-2, reads DVKVTQSSRYLVKRTGEKVFLECVQDMDHENMFWYRQDPGLGLRLIYFSYDVKMKEKGDIPEGYSVSREKKERFSLILESASTNQTSMYLCASSPPGGELFFGEGSRLTVL.

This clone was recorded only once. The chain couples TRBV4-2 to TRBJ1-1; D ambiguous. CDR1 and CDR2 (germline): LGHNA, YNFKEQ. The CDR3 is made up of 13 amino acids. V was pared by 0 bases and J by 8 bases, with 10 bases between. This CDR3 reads CASSQDLVKEAFF. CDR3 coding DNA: TGTGCCAGCAGCCAAGATTTAGTGAAAGAAGCTTTCTTT.

The CDR3 nucleotides are TGCGCCAGCAGCCAAGATGGGCAGCCGGGACAGGGAGGTCATTGGGGCACTGAAGCTTTCTTT. Translating it yields CASSQDGQPGQGGHWGTEAFF. The chain joins TRBV4-1 to TRBJ1-1; TRBD1 matches 9 bases. J lost 4 bases, V lost 0 bases, and 21 bases had no gene match. This CDR3 contains 21 residues. The germline gives CDR1 MGHRA, CDR2 YSYEKL.

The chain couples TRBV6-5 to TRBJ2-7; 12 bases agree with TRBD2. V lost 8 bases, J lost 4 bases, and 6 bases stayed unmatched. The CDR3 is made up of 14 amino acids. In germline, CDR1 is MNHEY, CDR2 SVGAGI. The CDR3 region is CASGWTSGKYEQYF. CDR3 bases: TGTGCCAGCGGATGGACTAGCGGGAAGTACGAGCAGTACTTC.

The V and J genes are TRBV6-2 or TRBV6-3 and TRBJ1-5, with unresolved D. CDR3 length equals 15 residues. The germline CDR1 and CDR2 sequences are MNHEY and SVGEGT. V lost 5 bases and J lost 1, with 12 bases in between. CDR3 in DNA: TGTGCCAGCAGTCCACAACCTCTGAGCAATCAGCCCCAGCATTTT. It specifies CASSPQPLSNQPQHF.

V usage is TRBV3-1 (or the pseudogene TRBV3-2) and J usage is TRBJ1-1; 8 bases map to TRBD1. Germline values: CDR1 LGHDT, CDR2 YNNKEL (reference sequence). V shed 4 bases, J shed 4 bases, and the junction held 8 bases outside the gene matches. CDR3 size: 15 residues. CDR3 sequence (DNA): TGTGCCAGCAGCCTCCGGGGACAGGTGGTCACTGAAGCTTTCTTT. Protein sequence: CASSLRGQVVTEAFF.

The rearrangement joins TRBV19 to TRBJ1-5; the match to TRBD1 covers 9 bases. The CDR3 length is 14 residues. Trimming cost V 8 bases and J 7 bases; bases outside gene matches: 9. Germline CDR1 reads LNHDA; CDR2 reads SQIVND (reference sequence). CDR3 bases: TGTGCCAGTGGAACCGGGACAGGGTACCAGCCCCAGCATTTT. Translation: CASGTGTGYQPQHF.

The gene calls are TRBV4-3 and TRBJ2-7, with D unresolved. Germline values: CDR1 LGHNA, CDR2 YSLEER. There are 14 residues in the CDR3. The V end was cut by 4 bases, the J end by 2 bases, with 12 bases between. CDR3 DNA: TGCGCCAGCAGCCCGTCAAAAGCAACCTACGAGCAGTACTTC. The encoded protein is CASSPSKATYEQYF.

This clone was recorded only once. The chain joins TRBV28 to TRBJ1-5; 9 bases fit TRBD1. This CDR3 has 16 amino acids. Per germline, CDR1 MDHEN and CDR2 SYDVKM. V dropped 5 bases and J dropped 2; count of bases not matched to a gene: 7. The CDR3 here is CASSPPRTGGNQPQHF. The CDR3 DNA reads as TGTGCCAGCAGTCCGCCGAGGACAGGGGGCAATCAGCCCCAGCATTTT.

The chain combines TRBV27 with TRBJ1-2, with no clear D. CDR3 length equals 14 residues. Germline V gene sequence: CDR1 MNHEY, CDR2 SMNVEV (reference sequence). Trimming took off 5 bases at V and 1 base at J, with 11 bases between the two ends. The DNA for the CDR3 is TGTGCCAGCAGTCTCTTCCCCGGTAACTATGGCTACACCTTC. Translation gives CASSLFPGNYGYTF.

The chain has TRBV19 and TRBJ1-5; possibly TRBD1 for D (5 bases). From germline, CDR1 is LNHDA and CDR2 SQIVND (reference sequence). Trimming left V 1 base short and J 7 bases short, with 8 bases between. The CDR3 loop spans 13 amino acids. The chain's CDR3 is CASSIAGLQPQHF. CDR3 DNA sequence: TGTGCCAGTAGTATAGCAGGGTTGCAGCCCCAGCATTTT.

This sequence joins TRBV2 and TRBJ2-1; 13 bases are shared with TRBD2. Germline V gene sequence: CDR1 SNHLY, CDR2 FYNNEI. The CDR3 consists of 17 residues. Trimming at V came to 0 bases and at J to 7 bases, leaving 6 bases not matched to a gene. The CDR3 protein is CASSEATGLAGRNEQFF. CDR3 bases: TGTGCCAGCAGTGAAGCGACGGGACTAGCGGGAAGGAATGAGCAGTTCTTC.

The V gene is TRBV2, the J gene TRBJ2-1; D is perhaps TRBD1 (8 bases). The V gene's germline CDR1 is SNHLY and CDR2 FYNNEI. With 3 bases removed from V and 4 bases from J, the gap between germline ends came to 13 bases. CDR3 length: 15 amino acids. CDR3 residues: CASSDDRGGYNEQFF. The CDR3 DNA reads TGTGCCAGCAGTGACGACAGGGGAGGGTACAATGAGCAGTTCTTC.

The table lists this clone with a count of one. This CDR3 reads CASSLYPGQGYGYTF. CDR3 coding DNA: TGTGCCAGCAGCTTATACCCGGGACAGGGGTATGGCTACACCTTC. The J gene is TRBJ1-2, the V gene TRBV11-1; 10 nucleotides match TRBD1. V lost 2 bases to trimming and J lost 5 bases; unmatched junction nucleotides: 5. Germline lookup yields CDR1 SGHAT and CDR2 FQDESV (reference sequence). CDR3 size: 15 residues.

As DNA, the CDR3 is TGTGCCAGCAGCTTGCTCCGGGGAGGCGAGCAGTACTTC. The encoded protein is CASSLLRGGEQYF. The chain recombines TRBV7-2 with TRBJ2-7; tentatively, D is TRBD2 (6 bases). CDR1 is SGHTA and CDR2 is FQGNSA in the germline V gene. The CDR3 covers 13 residues. Trimming took 3 bases from V and 6 from J, leaving 12 bases between them. Based on the CDR3 plus reference TRBV7-2 and TRBJ2-7, the full variable domain is GAGVSQSPSNKVTEKGKDVELRCDPISGHTALYWYRQSLGQGLEFLIYFQGNSAPDKSGLPSDRFSAERTGGSVSTLTIQRTQQEDSAVYLCASSLLRGGEQYFGPGTRLTVT.

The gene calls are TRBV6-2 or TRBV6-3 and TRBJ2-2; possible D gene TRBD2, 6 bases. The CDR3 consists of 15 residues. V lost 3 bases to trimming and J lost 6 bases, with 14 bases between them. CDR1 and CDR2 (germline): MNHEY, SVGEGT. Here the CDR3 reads CASSYETRGSGELFF. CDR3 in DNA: TGTGCCAGCAGTTATGAGACTAGGGGATCCGGGGAGCTGTTTTTT.